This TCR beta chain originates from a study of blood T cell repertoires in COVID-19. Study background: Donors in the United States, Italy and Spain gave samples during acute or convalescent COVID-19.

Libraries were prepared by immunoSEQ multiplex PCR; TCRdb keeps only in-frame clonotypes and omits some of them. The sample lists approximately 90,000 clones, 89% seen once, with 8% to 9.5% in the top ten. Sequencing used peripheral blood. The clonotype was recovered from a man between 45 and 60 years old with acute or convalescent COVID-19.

CDR3 nucleotides: TGCAGCGCCAAAAACGACAGGGGTCAAGAGCAGTACTTC. This codes for CSAKNDRGQEQYF. The chain has TRBV29-1 and TRBJ2-7; 8 bases match TRBD1. V shed 7 bases and J 7 bases; nucleotides not matched to a gene: 12. This CDR3 is built from 13 residues. Germline loops: CDR1 SQVTM, CDR2 ANQGSEA.